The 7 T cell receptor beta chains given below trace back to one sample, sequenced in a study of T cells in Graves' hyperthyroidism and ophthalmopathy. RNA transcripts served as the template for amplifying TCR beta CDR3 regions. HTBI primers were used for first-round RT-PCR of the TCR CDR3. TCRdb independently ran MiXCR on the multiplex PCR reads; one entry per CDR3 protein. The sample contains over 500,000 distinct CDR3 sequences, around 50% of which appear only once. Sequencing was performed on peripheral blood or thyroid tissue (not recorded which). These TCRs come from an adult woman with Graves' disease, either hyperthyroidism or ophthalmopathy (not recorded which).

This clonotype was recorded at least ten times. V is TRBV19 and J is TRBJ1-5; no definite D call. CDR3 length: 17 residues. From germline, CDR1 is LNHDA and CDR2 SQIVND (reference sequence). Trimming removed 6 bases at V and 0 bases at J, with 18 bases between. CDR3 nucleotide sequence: TGTGCCAGTAGCCTCGGTAGACGGGATTCTAGCAATCAGCCCCAGCATTTT. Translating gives CASSLGRRDSSNQPQHF.

The DNA for the CDR3 is TGCGCCAGCAGTGAAACAGGGGCCGTACTCTTGGAGTACTTC. Encoded protein: CASSETGAVLLEYF. The chain joins TRBV10-2 to TRBJ2-7; TRBD1 matches at 7 bases. Germline values: CDR1 WSHSY, CDR2 SAAADI. This CDR3 comprises 14 residues. With 3 bases clipped from V and 11 bases from J, the junction kept 13 bases outside the gene matches.

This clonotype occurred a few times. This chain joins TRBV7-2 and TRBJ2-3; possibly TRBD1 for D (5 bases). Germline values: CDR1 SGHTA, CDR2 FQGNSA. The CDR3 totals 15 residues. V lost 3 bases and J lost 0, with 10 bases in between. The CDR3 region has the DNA TGTGCCAGCAGCTTTGACAGTACTAGCACAGATACGCAGTATTTT. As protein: CASSFDSTSTDTQYF. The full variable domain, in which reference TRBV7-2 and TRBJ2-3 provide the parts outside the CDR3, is GAGVSQSPSNKVTEKGKDVELRCDPISGHTALYWYRQSLGQGLEFLIYFQGNSAPDKSGLPSDRFSAERTGGSVSTLTIQRTQQEDSAVYLCASSFDSTSTDTQYFGPGTRLTVL.

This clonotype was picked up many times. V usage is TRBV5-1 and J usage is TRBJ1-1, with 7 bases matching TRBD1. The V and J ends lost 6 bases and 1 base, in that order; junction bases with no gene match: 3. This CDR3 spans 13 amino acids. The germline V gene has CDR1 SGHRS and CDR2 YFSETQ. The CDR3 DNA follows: TGCGCCAGCAACAGGGGTAAGAACACTGAAGCTTTCTTT. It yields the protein CASNRGKNTEAFF. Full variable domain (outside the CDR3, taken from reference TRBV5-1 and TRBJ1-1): KAGVTQTPRYLIKTRGQQVTLSCSPISGHRSVSWYQQTPGQGLQFLFEYFSETQRNKGNFPGRFSGRQFSNSRSEMNVSTLELGDSALYLCASNRGKNTEAFFGQGTRLTVV.

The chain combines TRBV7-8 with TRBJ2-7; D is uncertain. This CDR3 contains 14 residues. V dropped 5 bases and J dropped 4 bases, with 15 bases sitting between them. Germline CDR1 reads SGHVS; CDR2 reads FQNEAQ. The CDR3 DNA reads TGTGCCAGCAGCCCCCGGATCCTTCGATACGAGCAGTACTTC. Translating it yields CASSPRILRYEQYF.

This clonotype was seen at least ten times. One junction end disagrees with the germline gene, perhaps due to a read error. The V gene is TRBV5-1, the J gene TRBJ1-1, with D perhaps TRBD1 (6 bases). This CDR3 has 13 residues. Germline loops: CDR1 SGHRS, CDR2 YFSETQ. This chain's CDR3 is CASSLGGNTEAFF. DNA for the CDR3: TGTGCCAGCAGCTTAGGGGGGAACACTGAAGCTTTCTTT.

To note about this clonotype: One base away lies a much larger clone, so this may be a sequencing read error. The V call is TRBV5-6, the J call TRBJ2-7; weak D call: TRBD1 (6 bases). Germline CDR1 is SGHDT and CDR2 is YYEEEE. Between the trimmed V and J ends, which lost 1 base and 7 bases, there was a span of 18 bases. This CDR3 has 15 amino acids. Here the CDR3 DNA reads TGTGCCAGCAGCTTGATCGGGACAAGCCATGGGGAGCAGTACTTC. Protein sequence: CASSLIGTSHGEQYF.